These 32 T cell receptor beta chains were sequenced from one sample in a study of shared clonotypes between healthy human individuals. Some clones are missing from TCRdb's copy, which holds only in-frame ones; the method was immunoSEQ multiplex PCR. The sample holds about 2 million clones, less than 95% seen once. Terminally differentiated effector memory CD45RA+ cells were excluded from the naive CD8 cells, which were CD45RO-negative and positively selected for CCR7. The sample taken for sequencing was naive CD8+ T cells sorted from blood. These receptors came from a man aged 18 to 29 in good health.

The rearrangement links TRBV6-5 to TRBJ2-3; TRBD2 matches 10 bases. Unmatched junction bases numbered 5, after V lost 2 bases and J lost 3 bases. CDR3 length: 16 residues. Germline V gives CDR1 MNHEY, CDR2 SVGAGI. This CDR3 is CASSYDSGRLTDTQYF. CDR3 DNA: TGTGCCAGCAGTTACGATAGCGGGAGGTTGACAGATACGCAGTATTTT.

This chain joins TRBV7-8 and TRBJ2-1, with TRBD2 identical over 9 bases. CDR1 SGHVS and CDR2 FQNEAQ come from the germline V gene. The CDR3 is 16 amino acids. V shed 4 bases, J shed 8 bases, and the junction held 12 bases outside the gene matches. The CDR3, as DNA: TGTGCCAGCAGCTCGGCGGTAGCGGGAGTATACGATGAGCAGTTCTTC. Translation gives CASSSAVAGVYDEQFF.

Concerning this clone itself: This specimen includes other DNA sequences encoding the same CDR3. The CDR3 region has the DNA TGTGCCAGCAGTTTAACCGGGGCGCGAACTGAAGCTTTCTTT. As protein: CASSLTGARTEAFF. J is TRBJ1-1 and V is TRBV27; D is perhaps TRBD1 (5 bases). From germline, CDR1 is MNHEY and CDR2 SMNVEV (reference sequence). The length of the CDR3 is 14 residues. With 2 bases removed from V and 5 bases from J, the gap between germline ends came to 12 bases.

V usage is TRBV6-6 and J usage is TRBJ2-6; D is undetermined. The CDR3 runs to 15 residues. V was trimmed by 4 bases and J by 0 bases, leaving 7 bases between them. Germline values: CDR1 MNHNY, CDR2 SVGAGI (reference sequence). Here the CDR3 DNA reads TGTGCCAGCAGTTCTTGGGGCTCTGGGGCCAACGTCCTGACTTTC. Its protein is CASSSWGSGANVLTF.

This chain uses TRBV9 with TRBJ2-1; 10 nucleotides match TRBD2. J gave up 0 bases and V 0 bases, and 3 bases lay outside the gene matches. This CDR3 has 17 amino acids. The V gene's germline CDR1 is SGDLS and CDR2 YYNGEE. The CDR3 is CASSVGASGSSYNEQFF. The CDR3 bases are TGTGCCAGCAGCGTAGGGGCTAGCGGGAGCTCCTACAATGAGCAGTTCTTC.

This clone was observed once. V usage is TRBV19 and J usage is TRBJ2-7; 7 bases map to TRBD1. Germline lookup yields CDR1 LNHDA and CDR2 SQIVND (reference sequence). The V gene end was trimmed by 6 bases and the J gene end by 5 bases; junction bases not matched to a gene: 16. This CDR3 is built from 16 residues. The CDR3 here is CASSPGLATGNHEQYF. The DNA for the CDR3 is TGTGCCAGTAGCCCCGGCCTCGCGACAGGGAACCACGAGCAGTACTTC.

About this clone itself: The sample carries other DNA sequences with the same CDR3. The rearrangement joins TRBV7-9 to TRBJ1-1; 8 bases align to TRBD1. V dropped 0 bases and J dropped 5; count of bases not matched to a gene: 5. The CDR3 runs 15 residues. Germline V CDR1 and CDR2: SEHNR, FQNEAQ (reference sequence). This CDR3 reads CASSLAQGAVTEAFF. CDR3 nucleotide sequence: TGTGCCAGCAGCTTAGCGCAGGGGGCGGTAACTGAAGCTTTCTTT.

CDR3 region: CAWSFVASEKLFF. In DNA, the CDR3 is TGTGCCTGGAGTTTCGTTGCTTCGGAAAAACTGTTTTTT. The chain links TRBV30 to TRBJ1-4; no clear D. The germline V and J ends were trimmed by 2 bases and 8 bases, with 12 bases remaining between them. This CDR3 spans 13 amino acids. Germline V gene data show CDR1 as GTSNPN and CDR2 as SVGIG (reference sequence).

The chain joins TRBV4-1 to TRBJ2-1; D may match TRBD1 or TRBD2 (5 bases each). With 4 bases removed from V and 7 bases from J, the gap between germline ends came to 17 bases. The CDR3 sequence is 15 residues long. Germline loops: CDR1 MGHRA, CDR2 YSYEKL. The CDR3 sequence is CASSLNGDLRNEQFF. CDR3 DNA sequence: TGCGCCAGCAGCCTTAACGGGGACCTCAGGAATGAGCAGTTCTTC.

For this clone: Other DNA sequences from this sample encode an identical CDR3 as well. This chain connects TRBV27 to TRBJ2-7, with a possible D match to TRBD1 (6 bases). The CDR3 covers 16 residues. Trimming took off 0 bases at V and 0 bases at J, with 12 bases between the two ends. Per the germline V gene, CDR1 is MNHEY and CDR2 is SMNVEV (reference sequence). The CDR3: CASSLSQGTLSYEQYF. The CDR3 nucleotides are TGTGCCAGCAGTTTATCGCAGGGGACCCTCTCCTACGAGCAGTACTTC.

The chain recombines TRBV7-2 with TRBJ2-5, with 10 nucleotides matching TRBD2. The ends lost 1 base at V and 6 bases at J; junction bases unmatched: 11. Germline V gene data show CDR1 as SGHTA and CDR2 as FQGNSA. This CDR3 comprises 17 residues. CDR3 DNA sequence: TGTGCCAGCAGCTTAGAGTTTAGCGGGGGGTTGAGTCAGACCCAGTACTTC. Translating it yields CASSLEFSGGLSQTQYF.

The chain recombines TRBV6-1 with TRBJ2-1, with D tentatively TRBD2 (5 bases). V was trimmed by 2 bases and J by 1 base, leaving 9 bases between them. CDR1 MNHNS and CDR2 SASEGT come from the germline V gene. The length of the CDR3 is 15 residues. CDR3 DNA: TGTGCCAGCAGTGAACTCAGGAGGTCCTACAATGAGCAGTTCTTC. It codes for CASSELRRSYNEQFF.

This clone was observed a single time. This chain connects TRBV7-9 to TRBJ2-6, with TRBD2 matching 9 bases. The germline V gene has CDR1 SEHNR and CDR2 FQNEAQ (reference sequence). The CDR3 length is 13 residues. J lost 11 bases, V lost 1 base, and 0 bases had no gene match. The CDR3 reads CASSLEREDVLTF. The CDR3 DNA reads TGTGCCAGCAGCTTAGAGCGGGAGGACGTCCTGACTTTC.

The chain recombines TRBV7-9 with TRBJ2-3, with D uncertain. This CDR3 contains 15 residues. Trimming removed 5 bases at V and 0 bases at J, with 12 bases between. Germline V gives CDR1 SEHNR, CDR2 FQNEAQ (reference sequence). CDR3 residues: CASSPAAVSTDTQYF. DNA of the CDR3: TGTGCCAGCAGCCCGGCCGCTGTTAGCACAGATACGCAGTATTTT.

The rearrangement uses TRBV27 and TRBJ1-6; D uncertain. Germline V CDR1 and CDR2: MNHEY, SMNVEV (reference sequence). The CDR3 is 15 residues long. Trimming took off 5 bases at V and 7 bases at J, with 15 bases between the two ends. CDR3 sequence: CASSPGPGSNSPLHF. In nucleotides, the CDR3 is TGTGCCAGCAGTCCAGGCCCGGGAAGCAATTCACCCCTCCACTTT.

This clone was recorded once. J is TRBJ1-4 and V is TRBV7-9; 8 nucleotides align to TRBD1. CDR1 SEHNR and CDR2 FQNEAQ come from the germline V gene (reference sequence). The V gene end was trimmed by 3 bases and the J gene end by 7 bases; junction bases not matched to a gene: 7. This CDR3 spans 15 amino acids. CDR3 sequence: CASSLRTTGVEKLFF. The CDR3 bases are TGTGCCAGCAGCTTGCGGACGACAGGGGTTGAAAAACTGTTTTTT.

V gene TRBV5-4 combines with J gene TRBJ1-2; the match to TRBD1 covers 12 bases. V shed 2 bases, J shed 4 bases, and the junction held 9 bases outside the gene matches. This CDR3 contains 17 residues. CDR1 is SGHNT and CDR2 is YYREEE in the germline V gene (reference sequence). The chain's CDR3 is CASSFPGTGGAGYGYTF. CDR3 nucleotide sequence: TGTGCCAGCAGCTTTCCCGGGACAGGGGGCGCTGGCTATGGCTACACCTTC.

The rearrangement joins TRBV7-6 to TRBJ2-3; 8 nucleotides align to TRBD2. Germline V gene data show CDR1 as SGHVS and CDR2 as FNYEAQ. V lost 1 base to trimming and J lost 5 bases; unmatched junction nucleotides: 14. CDR3 length: 18 residues. This CDR3 is CASSLGMAGGDYGDTQYF. CDR3 in DNA: TGTGCCAGCAGCTTAGGAATGGCGGGAGGTGATTACGGAGATACGCAGTATTTT.

The rearrangement joins TRBV6-5 to TRBJ2-1; TRBD2 is a possible D gene (6 bases). Germline CDR1 reads MNHEY; CDR2 reads SVGAGI. V lost 4 bases to trimming and J lost 8 bases, with 12 bases between them. The CDR3 spans 13 residues. The DNA for the CDR3 is TGTGCCAGCAGTTTTGGAGGGGCGGATGAGCAGTTCTTC. It translates to CASSFGGADEQFF.

The chain has TRBV19 and TRBJ2-7; no firm D call. Germline CDR1 is LNHDA and CDR2 is SQIVND (reference sequence). The ends were cut back, 6 bases at V and 4 bases at J, with 13 bases in the middle. There are 13 residues in the CDR3. Here the CDR3 DNA reads TGTGCCAGTAGCGCTGCCGCTGGATACGAGCAGTACTTC. This codes for CASSAAAGYEQYF.

The genes are TRBV14 and TRBJ2-2; maybe TRBD1 (6 bases). The CDR3 runs 17 residues. V was cut by 0 bases and J by 5 bases, with 16 bases left in between. Germline V lookup: CDR1 SGHDN, CDR2 FVKESK. CDR3 coding DNA: TGTGCCAGCAGCCAAGAATATGGGGGCGCTAGGACCGGGGAGCTGTTTTTT. Translating gives CASSQEYGGARTGELFF.

This clone was observed once. V and J are TRBV29-1 and TRBJ2-5; 8 nucleotides agree with TRBD1. The J segment lost 3 bases and the V segment lost 1 base, leaving 7 bases of the junction unmatched. This CDR3 comprises 15 residues. Germline CDR1 is SQVTM and CDR2 is ANQGSEA. CDR3 coding DNA: TGCAGCGTTGAAGGTGGACAGGGACTTGAAGAGACCCAGTACTTC. Amino acid sequence: CSVEGGQGLEETQYF.

The chain combines TRBV7-9 with TRBJ1-4; possibly TRBD1 for D (6 bases). This CDR3 has 13 residues. V gave up 5 bases and J gave up 6 bases, with 10 bases separating them. Per germline, CDR1 SEHNR and CDR2 FQNEAQ (reference sequence). CDR3 in amino acids: CASSARGDEKLFF. The CDR3 DNA reads TGTGCCAGCAGCGCCAGGGGCGATGAAAAACTGTTTTTT.

The rearrangement uses TRBV28 and TRBJ1-4; D is undetermined. The length of the CDR3 is 15 residues. The V and J ends lost 2 bases and 4 bases respectively, with 11 bases between them. Germline CDR1 is MDHEN and CDR2 is SYDVKM. The CDR3 nucleotides read TGTGCCAGCAGTTTAGAACTGGGCTTTAATGAAAAACTGTTTTTT. This encodes CASSLELGFNEKLFF.

V is TRBV13 and J is TRBJ1-2, with D hard to call. CDR1 is PRHDT and CDR2 is FYEKMQ in the germline V gene (reference sequence). The CDR3 is 13 residues long. With 0 bases removed from V and 4 bases from J, the gap between germline ends came to 6 bases. The CDR3 coding sequence is TGTGCCAGCAGCTTAGGGGGTGGCTATGGCTACACCTTC. It codes for CASSLGGGYGYTF.

As for this clone: Other DNA variants within this sample encode the same CDR3. The J gene is TRBJ2-3, the V gene TRBV9, with 9 positions matching TRBD2. Germline lookup yields CDR1 SGDLS and CDR2 YYNGEE. There are 14 residues in the CDR3. Trimming removed 3 bases from V and 3 bases from J; junction bases left unmatched: 2. Here the CDR3 reads CASSGSGRTDTQYF. CDR3 coding DNA: TGTGCCAGCAGCGGAAGCGGGAGGACAGATACGCAGTATTTT.

The V call is TRBV4-3, the J call TRBJ2-7; the D gene is possibly TRBD1 (6 bases). The CDR3 consists of 14 residues. V gave up 5 bases and J gave up 2 bases, with 13 bases separating them. Germline V gene sequence: CDR1 LGHNA, CDR2 YSLEER. In DNA form, the CDR3 reads TGCGCCAGCAGCGTAGCGACAGGAGCCTACGAGCAGTACTTC. Protein: CASSVATGAYEQYF.

The chain combines TRBV4-1 with TRBJ2-2; 8 positions agree with TRBD2. The junction had 6 bases not matched to a gene; V was cut back by 0 bases and J by 0 bases. The CDR3 is made up of 18 amino acids. Germline V gene sequence: CDR1 MGHRA, CDR2 YSYEKL. Here the CDR3 DNA reads TGCGCCAGCAGCCAAGACGGAGCGGGGGTGTCGAACACCGGGGAGCTGTTTTTT. It is translated as CASSQDGAGVSNTGELFF.

V and J are TRBV2 and TRBJ1-5, with 7 bases lining up with TRBD1. The CDR3 spans 16 residues. The V segment lost 2 bases and the J segment 7 bases; nucleotides outside the gene matches: 11. From germline, CDR1 is SNHLY and CDR2 FYNNEI. CDR3 amino acids: CASSEPFSTGQQPQHF. For the CDR3, the DNA is TGTGCCAGCAGTGAACCTTTTTCGACAGGGCAGCAGCCCCAGCATTTT. Using reference TRBV2 and TRBJ1-5 for the parts outside the CDR3, the full variable domain is EPEVTQTPSHQVTQMGQEVILRCVPISNHLYFYWYRQILGQKVEFLVSFYNNEISEKSEIFDDQFSVERPDGSNFTLKIRSTKLEDSAMYFCASSEPFSTGQQPQHFGDGTRLSIL.

The chain couples TRBV27 to TRBJ2-7; D remains unclear. Trimming cost V 5 bases and J 2 bases, with 7 bases left between them. Germline CDR1 is MNHEY and CDR2 is SMNVEV (reference sequence). The CDR3 covers 12 residues. CDR3 sequence reads: CASSPHTYEQYF. CDR3 in DNA: TGTGCCAGCAGTCCCCACACCTACGAGCAGTACTTC.

V gene TRBV5-1 combines with J gene TRBJ2-1; 7 bases align to TRBD2. Unmatched junction bases numbered 10, after V lost 4 bases and J lost 0 bases. Germline V gene sequence: CDR1 SGHRS, CDR2 YFSETQ. CDR3 size: 17 residues. This CDR3 is CASSLPRGGSSYNEQFF. In DNA, the CDR3 is TGCGCCAGCAGCCTTCCCCGGGGCGGGAGCTCCTACAATGAGCAGTTCTTC.

The rearrangement uses TRBV7-3 and TRBJ2-3; 7 bases map to TRBD2. V lost 5 bases to trimming and J lost 2 bases; unmatched junction nucleotides: 4. CDR1 and CDR2 from the germline V gene are SGHTA and FQGTGA. The CDR3 covers 14 residues. CDR3 in DNA: TGTGCCAGCAGCCCACTAGCGAACACAGATACGCAGTATTTT. Translation: CASSPLANTDTQYF.